Reported below is one T cell receptor (beta chain). This specimen includes other DNA sequences encoding the same CDR3. This record belongs to a study of shared clonotypes between healthy human individuals. This CDR3 comprises 12 residues. V lost 3 bases and J 2 bases, leaving 4 bases between the germline ends. The V gene's germline CDR1 is MGHRA and CDR2 YSYEKL. Positive CCR7 selection of CD45RO-negative cells yielded the naive CD8 cells, and terminally differentiated effector memory CD45RA+ cells were excluded. Assay used: immunoSEQ multiplex PCR; TCRdb lists only in-frame clones, some missing. The sample has 1.5 million to 2.5 million clones, about 94% seen once.

Sample: naive CD8+ T cells sorted from blood. The V call is TRBV4-1, the J call TRBJ1-2, with D unresolved. This clonotype was obtained from a man aged 18 to 30 in good health. The CDR3: CASSQGNYGYTF. The DNA for the CDR3 is TGCGCCAGCAGCCAGGGGAACTATGGCTACACCTTC.